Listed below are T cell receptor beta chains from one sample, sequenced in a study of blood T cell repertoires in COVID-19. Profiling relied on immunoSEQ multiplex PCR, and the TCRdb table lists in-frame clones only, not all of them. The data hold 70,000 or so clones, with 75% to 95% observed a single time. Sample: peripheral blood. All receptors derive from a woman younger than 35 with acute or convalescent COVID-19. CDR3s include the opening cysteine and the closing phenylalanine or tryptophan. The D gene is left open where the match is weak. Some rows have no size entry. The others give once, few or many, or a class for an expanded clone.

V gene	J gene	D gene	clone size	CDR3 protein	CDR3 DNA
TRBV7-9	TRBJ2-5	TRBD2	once	CASSSSGSFQETQYF	TGTGCCAGCAGTTCTAGCGGGAGCTTTCAAGAGACCCAGTACTTC
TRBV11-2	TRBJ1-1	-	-	CASSLALGQPKNTEAFF	TGTGCCAGCAGCTTAGCCCTTGGGCAGCCCAAGAACACTGAAGCTTTCTTT
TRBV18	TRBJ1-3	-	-	CASSTYRDSGNTIYF	TGTGCCAGCTCAACCTACCGGGACTCTGGAAACACCATATATTTT
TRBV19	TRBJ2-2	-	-	CASSTDSNTGELFF	TGTGCCAGTAGTACCGACAGCAACACCGGGGAGCTGTTTTTT
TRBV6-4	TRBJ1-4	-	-	CASKSYNEKLFF	TGTGCCAGCAAGAGTTATAATGAAAAACTGTTTTTT
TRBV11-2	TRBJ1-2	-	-	CASSSSSSYTF	TGTGCCAGCAGCAGCTCGTCCAGCTACACCTTC
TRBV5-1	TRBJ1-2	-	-	CASSLSGDNYGYTF	TGCGCCAGCAGCTTGAGTGGAGATAACTATGGCTACACCTTC
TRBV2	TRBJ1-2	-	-	CASSLSGYTF	TGTGCCAGCAGTCTCAGTGGCTACACCTTC
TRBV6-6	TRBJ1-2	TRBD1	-	CASRTQGPTGYTF	TGTGCCAGCAGAACACAGGGGCCTACTGGCTACACCTTC
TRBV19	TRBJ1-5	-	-	CASSLDSSNQPQHF	TGTGCCAGTAGTCTGGACAGTAGCAATCAGCCCCAGCATTTT
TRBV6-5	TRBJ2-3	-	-	CASSYGQVVTDTQYF	TGTGCCAGCAGTTACGGCCAGGTAGTCACAGATACGCAGTATTTT
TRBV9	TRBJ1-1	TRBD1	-	CASSIGTGVTEAFF	TGTGCCAGCAGCATCGGGACAGGGGTAACTGAAGCTTTCTTT
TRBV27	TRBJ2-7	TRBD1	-	CASSTYRGSSYEQYF	TGTGCCAGCAGTACCTACAGGGGTAGCTCCTACGAGCAGTACTTC
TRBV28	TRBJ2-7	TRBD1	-	CASSLRDSAYEQYF	TGTGCCAGCAGTTTAAGGGACAGCGCCTACGAGCAGTACTTC
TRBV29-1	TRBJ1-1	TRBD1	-	CSVGGQGGTEAFF	TGCAGCGTTGGCGGACAGGGAGGAACTGAAGCTTTCTTT
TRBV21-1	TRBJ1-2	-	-	CASRAVGGHYGYTF	TGTGCCAGCAGGGCTGTGGGGGGTCACTATGGCTACACCTTC
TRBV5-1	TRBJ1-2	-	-	CASSLIFSYGYTF	TGCGCCAGCAGCTTAATATTTTCCTATGGCTACACCTTC
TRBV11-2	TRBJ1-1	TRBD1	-	CASSLNAGGTANTEAFF	TGTGCCAGCAGCTTAAACGCCGGTGGGACAGCGAACACTGAAGCTTTCTTT
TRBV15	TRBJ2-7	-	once	CATSREKDSGYEQYF	TGTGCCACCAGCAGAGAGAAGGACAGTGGCTACGAGCAGTACTTC